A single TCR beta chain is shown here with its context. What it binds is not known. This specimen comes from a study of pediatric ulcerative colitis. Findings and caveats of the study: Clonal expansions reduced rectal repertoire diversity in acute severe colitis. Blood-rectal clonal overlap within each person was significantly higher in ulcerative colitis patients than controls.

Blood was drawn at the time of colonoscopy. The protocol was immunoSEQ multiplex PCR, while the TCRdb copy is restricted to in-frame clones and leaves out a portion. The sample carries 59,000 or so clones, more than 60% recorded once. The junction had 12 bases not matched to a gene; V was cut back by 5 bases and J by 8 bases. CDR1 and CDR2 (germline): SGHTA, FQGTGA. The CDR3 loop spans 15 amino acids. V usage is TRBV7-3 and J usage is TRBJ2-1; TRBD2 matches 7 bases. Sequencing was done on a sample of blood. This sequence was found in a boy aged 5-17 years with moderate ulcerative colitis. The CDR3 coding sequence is TGTGCCAGCAGCATACAGACTAGCCCCCTCGATGAGCAGTTCTTC. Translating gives CASSIQTSPLDEQFF.